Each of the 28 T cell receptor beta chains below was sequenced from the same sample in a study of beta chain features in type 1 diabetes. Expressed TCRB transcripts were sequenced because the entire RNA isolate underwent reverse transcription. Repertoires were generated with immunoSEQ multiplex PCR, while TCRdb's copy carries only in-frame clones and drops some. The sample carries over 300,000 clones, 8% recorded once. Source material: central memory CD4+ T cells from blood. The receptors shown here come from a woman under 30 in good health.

CDR3 coding DNA: TGCAGCTACGGGACTAACCGGGAGCAGTTCTTC. Protein sequence: CSYGTNREQFF. The J gene is TRBJ2-1, the V gene TRBV29-1; 7 bases map to TRBD2. Per germline, CDR1 SQVTM and CDR2 ANQGSEA. The CDR3 runs 11 residues. The trim removed 8 bases at V and 10 bases at J, leaving 8 bases unmatched.

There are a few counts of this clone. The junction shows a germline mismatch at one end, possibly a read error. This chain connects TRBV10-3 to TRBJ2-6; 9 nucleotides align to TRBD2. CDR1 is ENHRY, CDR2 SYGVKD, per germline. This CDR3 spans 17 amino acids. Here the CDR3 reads CASSRREGTSGANVLTF. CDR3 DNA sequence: TGTGCCAGCAGTCGGCGGGAGGGAACCTCTGGGGCCAACGTCCTGACTTTC.

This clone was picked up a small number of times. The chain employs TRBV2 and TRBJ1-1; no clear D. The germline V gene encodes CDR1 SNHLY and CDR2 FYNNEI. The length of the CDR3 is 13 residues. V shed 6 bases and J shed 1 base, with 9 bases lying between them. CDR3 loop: CASSEQSNTEAFF. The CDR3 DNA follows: TGTGCCAGCAGCGAACAGTCGAACACTGAAGCTTTCTTT.

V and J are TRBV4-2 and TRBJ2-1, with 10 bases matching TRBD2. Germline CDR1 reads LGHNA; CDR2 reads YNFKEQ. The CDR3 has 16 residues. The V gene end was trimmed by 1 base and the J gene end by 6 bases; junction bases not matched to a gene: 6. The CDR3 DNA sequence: TGTGCCAGCAGCCAAGGAGCGGGAGGGCCGATCAATGAGCAGTTCTTC. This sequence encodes CASSQGAGGPINEQFF.

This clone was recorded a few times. The CDR3 DNA follows: TGTGCCAGCAGCCAAGATGCAGCGAACACAGATACGCAGTATTTT. It is translated as CASSQDAANTDTQYF. The chain uses TRBV4-2 and TRBJ2-3, with D unresolved. The CDR3 has 15 amino acids. Germline assignment: CDR1 LGHNA and CDR2 YNFKEQ. V was cut by 0 bases and J by 2 bases, with 9 bases left in between.

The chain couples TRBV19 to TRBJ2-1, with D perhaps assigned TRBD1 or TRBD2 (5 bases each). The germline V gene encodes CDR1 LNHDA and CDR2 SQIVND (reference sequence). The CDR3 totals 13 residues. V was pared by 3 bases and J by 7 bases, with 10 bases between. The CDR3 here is CASSIGTFNEQFF. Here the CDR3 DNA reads TGTGCCAGTAGTATCGGGACCTTTAATGAGCAGTTCTTC. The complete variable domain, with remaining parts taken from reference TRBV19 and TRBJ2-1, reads DGGITQSPKYLFRKEGQNVTLSCEQNLNHDAMYWYRQDPGQGLRLIYYSQIVNDFQKGDIAEGYSVSREKKESFPLTVTSAQKNPTAFYLCASSIGTFNEQFFGPGTRLTVL.

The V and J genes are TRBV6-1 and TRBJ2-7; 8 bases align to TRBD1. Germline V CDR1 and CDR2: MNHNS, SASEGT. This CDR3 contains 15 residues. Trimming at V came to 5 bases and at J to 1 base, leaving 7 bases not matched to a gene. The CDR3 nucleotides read TGTGCCAGCAGTAGGACAGGGTTCCAATCCTACGAGCAGTACTTC. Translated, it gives CASSRTGFQSYEQYF.

The CDR3 is CASSLGHSKETQYF. For the CDR3, the DNA is TGTGCCAGCAGCTTGGGACACTCCAAAGAGACCCAGTACTTC. The V call is TRBV7-2, the J call TRBJ2-5, with D perhaps matching TRBD1 (6 bases). The ends were cut back, 3 bases at V and 3 bases at J, with 11 bases in the middle. This CDR3 is built from 14 residues. Germline V gene data show CDR1 as SGHTA and CDR2 as FQGNSA. The complete variable domain, with remaining parts taken from reference TRBV7-2 and TRBJ2-5, reads GAGVSQSPSNKVTEKGKDVELRCDPISGHTALYWYRQSLGQGLEFLIYFQGNSAPDKSGLPSDRFSAERTGGSVSTLTIQRTQQEDSAVYLCASSLGHSKETQYFGPGTRLLVL.

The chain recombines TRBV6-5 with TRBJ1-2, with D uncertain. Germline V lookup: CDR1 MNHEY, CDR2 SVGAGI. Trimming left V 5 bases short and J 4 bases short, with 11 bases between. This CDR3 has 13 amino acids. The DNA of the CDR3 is TGTGCCAGCAGTGTTAGGTTCGGCTATGGCTACACCTTC. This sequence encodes CASSVRFGYGYTF.

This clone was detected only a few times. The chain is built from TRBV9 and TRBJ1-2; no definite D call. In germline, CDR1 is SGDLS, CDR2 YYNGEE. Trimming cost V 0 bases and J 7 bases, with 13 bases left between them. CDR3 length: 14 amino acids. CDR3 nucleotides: TGTGCCAGCAGCGTAGATTCCCGGCCTCCTGGCTACACCTTC. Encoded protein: CASSVDSRPPGYTF.

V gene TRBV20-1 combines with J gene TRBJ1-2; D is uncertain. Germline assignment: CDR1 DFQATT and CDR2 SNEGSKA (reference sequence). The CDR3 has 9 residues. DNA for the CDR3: TGCGGACCCGTATATGGCTACACCTTC. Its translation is CGPVYGYTF.

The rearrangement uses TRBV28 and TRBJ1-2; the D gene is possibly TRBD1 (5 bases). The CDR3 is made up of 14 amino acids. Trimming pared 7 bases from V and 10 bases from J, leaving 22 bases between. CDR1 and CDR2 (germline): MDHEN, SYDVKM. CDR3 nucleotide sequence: TGTGCCAGCACCGCCACGCAGGGTACGACTCCCTACACCTTC. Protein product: CASTATQGTTPYTF.

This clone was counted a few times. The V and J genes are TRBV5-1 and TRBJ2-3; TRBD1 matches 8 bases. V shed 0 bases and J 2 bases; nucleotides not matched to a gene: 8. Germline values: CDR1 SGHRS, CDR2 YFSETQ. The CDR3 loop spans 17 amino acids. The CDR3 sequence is CASSLAVGTGLTDTQYF. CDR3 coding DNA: TGCGCCAGCAGCTTGGCCGTGGGGACAGGACTCACAGATACGCAGTATTTT. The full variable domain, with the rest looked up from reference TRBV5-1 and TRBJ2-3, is KAGVTQTPRYLIKTRGQQVTLSCSPISGHRSVSWYQQTPGQGLQFLFEYFSETQRNKGNFPGRFSGRQFSNSRSEMNVSTLELGDSALYLCASSLAVGTGLTDTQYFGPGTRLTVL.

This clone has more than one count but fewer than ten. Here the CDR3 reads CASSSGLAGWNEQFF. The CDR3 DNA reads as TGTGCCAGCAGCAGCGGACTAGCAGGTTGGAATGAGCAGTTCTTC. The V and J genes are TRBV7-3 and TRBJ2-1; 8 bases are shared with TRBD2. CDR3 length equals 15 residues. Trimming cost V 5 bases and J 7 bases; bases outside gene matches: 10. Germline V lookup: CDR1 SGHTA, CDR2 FQGTGA. Based on the CDR3 plus reference TRBV7-3 and TRBJ2-1, the full variable domain is GAGVSQTPSNKVTEKGKYVELRCDPISGHTALYWYRQSLGQGPEFLIYFQGTGAADDSGLPNDRFFAVRPEGSVSTLKIQRTERGDSAVYLCASSSGLAGWNEQFFGPGTRLTVL.

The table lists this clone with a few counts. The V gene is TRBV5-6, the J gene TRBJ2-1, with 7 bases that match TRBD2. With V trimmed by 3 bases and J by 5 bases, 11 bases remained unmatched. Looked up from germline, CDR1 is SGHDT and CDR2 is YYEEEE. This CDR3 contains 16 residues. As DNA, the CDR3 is TGTGCCAGCAGCTGGGGACTCCGGGACTATAACAATGAGCAGTTCTTC. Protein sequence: CASSWGLRDYNNEQFF.

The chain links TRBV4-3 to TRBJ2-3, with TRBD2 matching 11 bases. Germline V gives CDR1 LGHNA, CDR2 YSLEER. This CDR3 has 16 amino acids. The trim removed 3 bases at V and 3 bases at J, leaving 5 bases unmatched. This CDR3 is CASSQATSGTTDTQYF. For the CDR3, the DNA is TGCGCCAGCAGCCAGGCGACTAGCGGGACTACAGATACGCAGTATTTT.

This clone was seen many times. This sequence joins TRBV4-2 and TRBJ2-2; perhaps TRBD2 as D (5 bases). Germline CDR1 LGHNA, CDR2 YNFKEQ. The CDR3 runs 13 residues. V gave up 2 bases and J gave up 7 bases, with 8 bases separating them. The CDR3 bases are TGTGCCAGCAGCCAATACCGGGGCGGGGAGCTGTTTTTT. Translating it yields CASSQYRGGELFF.

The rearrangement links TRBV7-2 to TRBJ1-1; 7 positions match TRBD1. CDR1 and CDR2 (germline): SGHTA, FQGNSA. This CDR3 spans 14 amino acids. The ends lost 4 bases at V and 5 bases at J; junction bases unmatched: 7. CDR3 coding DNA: TGTGCCAGCAGCTCAGTAGGGGGCGGGACTGAAGCTTTCTTT. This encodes CASSSVGGGTEAFF. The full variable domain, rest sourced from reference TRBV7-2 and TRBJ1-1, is GAGVSQSPSNKVTEKGKDVELRCDPISGHTALYWYRQSLGQGLEFLIYFQGNSAPDKSGLPSDRFSAERTGGSVSTLTIQRTQQEDSAVYLCASSSVGGGTEAFFGQGTRLTVV.

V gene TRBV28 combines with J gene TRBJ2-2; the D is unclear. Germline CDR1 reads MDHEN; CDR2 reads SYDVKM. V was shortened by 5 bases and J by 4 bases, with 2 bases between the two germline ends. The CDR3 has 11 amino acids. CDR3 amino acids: CASSVTGELFF. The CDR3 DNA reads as TGTGCCAGCAGTGTCACCGGGGAGCTGTTTTTT.

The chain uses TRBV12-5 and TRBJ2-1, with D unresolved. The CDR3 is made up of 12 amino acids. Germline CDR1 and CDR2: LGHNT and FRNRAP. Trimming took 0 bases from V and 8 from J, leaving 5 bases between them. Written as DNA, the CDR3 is TGTGCTAGTGGTTTGGTCCCCTATGAGCAGTTCTTC. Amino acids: CASGLVPYEQFF.

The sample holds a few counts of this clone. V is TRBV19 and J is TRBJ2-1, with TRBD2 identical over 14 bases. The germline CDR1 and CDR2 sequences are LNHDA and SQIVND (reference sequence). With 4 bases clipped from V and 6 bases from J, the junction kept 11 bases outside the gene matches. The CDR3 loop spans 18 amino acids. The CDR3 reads CASSTTGTSGSWFNEQFF. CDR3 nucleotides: TGTGCCAGTAGTACTACGGGGACTAGCGGGAGTTGGTTCAATGAGCAGTTCTTC. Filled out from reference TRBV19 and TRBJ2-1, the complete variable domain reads DGGITQSPKYLFRKEGQNVTLSCEQNLNHDAMYWYRQDPGQGLRLIYYSQIVNDFQKGDIAEGYSVSREKKESFPLTVTSAQKNPTAFYLCASSTTGTSGSWFNEQFFGPGTRLTVL.

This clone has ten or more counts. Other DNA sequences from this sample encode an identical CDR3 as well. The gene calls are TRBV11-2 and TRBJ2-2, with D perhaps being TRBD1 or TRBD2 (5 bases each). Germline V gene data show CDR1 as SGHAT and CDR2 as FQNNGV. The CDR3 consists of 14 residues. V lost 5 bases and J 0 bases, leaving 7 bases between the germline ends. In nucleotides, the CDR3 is TGTGCCAGCAGCCTGGGGGCGAACACCGGGGAGCTGTTTTTT. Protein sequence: CASSLGANTGELFF.

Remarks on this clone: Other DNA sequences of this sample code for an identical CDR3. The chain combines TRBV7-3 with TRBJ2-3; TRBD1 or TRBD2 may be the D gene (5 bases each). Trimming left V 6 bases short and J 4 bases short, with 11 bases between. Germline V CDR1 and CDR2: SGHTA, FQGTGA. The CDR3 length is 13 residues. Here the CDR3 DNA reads TGTGCCAGCAGTTTGTTGGGGGCAGATACGCAGTATTTT. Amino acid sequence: CASSLLGADTQYF. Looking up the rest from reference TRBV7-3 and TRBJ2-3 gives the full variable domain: GAGVSQTPSNKVTEKGKYVELRCDPISGHTALYWYRQSLGQGPEFLIYFQGTGAADDSGLPNDRFFAVRPEGSVSTLKIQRTERGDSAVYLCASSLLGADTQYFGPGTRLTVL.

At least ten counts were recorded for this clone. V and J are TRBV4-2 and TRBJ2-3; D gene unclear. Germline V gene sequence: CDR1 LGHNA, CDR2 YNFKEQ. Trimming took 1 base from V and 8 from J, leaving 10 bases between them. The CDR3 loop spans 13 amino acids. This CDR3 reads CASSQVVSGTQYF. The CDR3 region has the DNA TGTGCCAGCAGCCAAGTAGTCAGTGGTACGCAGTATTTT.

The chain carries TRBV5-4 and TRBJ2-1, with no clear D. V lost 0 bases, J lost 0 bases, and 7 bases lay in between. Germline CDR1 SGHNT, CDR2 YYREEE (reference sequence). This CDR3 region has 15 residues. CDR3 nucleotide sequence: TGTGCCAGCAGCTTGGGGCAGTACTCCTACAATGAGCAGTTCTTC. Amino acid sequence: CASSLGQYSYNEQFF.

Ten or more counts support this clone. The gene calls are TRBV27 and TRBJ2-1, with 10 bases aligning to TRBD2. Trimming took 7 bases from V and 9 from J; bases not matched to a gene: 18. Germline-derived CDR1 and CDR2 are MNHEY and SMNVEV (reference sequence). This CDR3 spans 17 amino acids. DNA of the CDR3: TGTGCCAGCACCCCTGGAGCGGGAGGGCCAACGGATAGTGAGCAGTTCTTC. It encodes CASTPGAGGPTDSEQFF.

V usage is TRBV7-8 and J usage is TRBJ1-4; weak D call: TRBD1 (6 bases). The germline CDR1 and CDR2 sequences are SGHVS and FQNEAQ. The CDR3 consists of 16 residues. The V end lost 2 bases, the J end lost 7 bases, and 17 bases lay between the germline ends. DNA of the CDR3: TGTGCCAGCAGCTTACTCCCGCAGGGGCGCGGTGAAAAACTGTTTTTT. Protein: CASSLLPQGRGEKLFF.

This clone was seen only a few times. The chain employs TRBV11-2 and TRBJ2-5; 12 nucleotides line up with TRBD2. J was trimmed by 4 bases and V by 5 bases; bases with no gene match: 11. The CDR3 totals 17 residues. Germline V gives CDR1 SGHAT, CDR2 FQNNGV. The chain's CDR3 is CASSRGLAGLGAETQYF. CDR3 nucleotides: TGTGCCAGCAGCCGGGGACTAGCGGGCTTAGGGGCAGAGACCCAGTACTTC.